This T cell receptor beta chain was observed in a study of T-cell reconstitution after alpha-beta-depleted transplantation in children. Study-level findings and limits: Where some patients showed high TCRbeta diversity at day 60, it came from recipient T cells and thymic progenitors that had survived. The study reportedly traced alpha-beta T cells about two months after transplant to several hundred expanded graft clones. T-cell counts and diversity at one year following transplant were attributed mainly to newly produced T cells.

Preparation of the TCRbeta library used unique molecular identifiers. TCRdb re-called the PCR reads with MiXCR, one entry per CDR3 protein. There are some 300,000 distinct CDR3 sequences in the sample; 6% to 10% occur only once, and approximately 9.6% lies in the top ten. This clonotype has a count of ten or more. Its antigen is not identified. The CDR3 runs 18 residues. Germline assignment: CDR1 KGHDR and CDR2 SFDVKD. V was cut by 3 bases and J by 0 bases, with 17 bases left in between. The chain recombines TRBV24-1 with TRBJ2-1; D is perhaps TRBD2 (5 bases). This TCR was recovered from a female patient aged 2-9 years who had a stem cell transplant for Fanconi anemia, so the T cells may come from the graft donor. The sample in question was peripheral blood, obtained 360 days after TCRalphabeta/CD19-depleted stem cell transplant. CDR3 sequence: CATSDHSAAVSSYNEQFF. The CDR3 nucleotides read TGTGCCACCAGTGATCACTCCGCAGCGGTGAGCTCCTACAATGAGCAGTTCTTC.